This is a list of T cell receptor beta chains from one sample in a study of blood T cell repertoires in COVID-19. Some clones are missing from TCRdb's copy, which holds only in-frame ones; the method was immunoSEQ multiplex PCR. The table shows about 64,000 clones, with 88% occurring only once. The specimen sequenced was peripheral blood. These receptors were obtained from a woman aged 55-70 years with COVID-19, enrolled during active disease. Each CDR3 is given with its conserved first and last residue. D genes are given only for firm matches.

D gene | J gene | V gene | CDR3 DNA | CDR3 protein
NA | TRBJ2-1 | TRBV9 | TGTGCCAGCAGCGTAGAAGTGACTAGTGACGAGCAGTTCTTC | CASSVEVTSDEQFF
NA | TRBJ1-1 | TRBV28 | TGTGCCAGCAGTTTATCGGGGTGGGTAGGCACTGAAGCTTTCTTT | CASSLSGWVGTEAFF
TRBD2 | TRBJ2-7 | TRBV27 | TGTGCCAGCAGTTTCACTAGCGCGGGTATCTACGAGCAGTACTTC | CASSFTSAGIYEQYF
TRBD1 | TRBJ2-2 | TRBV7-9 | TGTGCCAGCAGCCTCAGTGGGACAGGGAACACCGGGGAGCTGTTTTTT | CASSLSGTGNTGELFF
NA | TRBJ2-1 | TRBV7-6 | TGTGCCAGCAGCCCCGTCTACAATGAGCAGTTCTTC | CASSPVYNEQFF
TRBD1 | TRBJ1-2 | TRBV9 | TGTGCCAGCAGCGCTCCCGGGACAGGGACTAACTATGGCTACACCTTC | CASSAPGTGTNYGYTF
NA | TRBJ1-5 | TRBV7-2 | TGTGCCAGCAGCTTAGTCCCGGCGGGACAGCCCCAGCATTTT | CASSLVPAGQPQHF
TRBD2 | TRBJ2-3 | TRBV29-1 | TGCAGCGGAGGGACTAGCGGGACGACAGATACGCAGTATTTT | CSGGTSGTTDTQYF
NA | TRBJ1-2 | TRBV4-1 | TGCGCCAGCAGCCAAGATCTCCAGGGAACGACTAACTATGGCTACACCTTC | CASSQDLQGTTNYGYTF
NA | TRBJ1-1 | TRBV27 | TGTGCCAGCAGCCCTATGGAGGAGATGAACACTGAAGCTTTCTTT | CASSPMEEMNTEAFF
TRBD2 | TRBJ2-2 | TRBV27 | TGTGCCAGCAGTTTATCGGTTGGGACTAGAAACACCGGGGAGCTGTTTTTT | CASSLSVGTRNTGELFF
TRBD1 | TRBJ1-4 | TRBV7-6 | TGTGCCAGCAGCTTAAATGGACAGGGAATTACTAATGAAAAACTGTTTTTT | CASSLNGQGITNEKLFF